Presented here are 5 T cell receptor beta chains from one specimen sequenced in a study of CD8+CD57+ T cells in acquired aplastic anemia. Genomic DNA acted as the template from which TCR beta VDJ combination and CDR3 sequence profiling were carried out. One entry per CDR3 protein results from TCRdb running MiXCR on the reads. The sample gives about 270,000 distinct CDR3 sequences, about 56% of which show up once; roughly 8% is in the top ten. Material: sorted CD4+, CD8+, or CD8+CD57+ T cells (not recorded which) from PBMCs. The origin of the receptors is a human donor with severe aplastic anemia or a healthy control (not recorded which).

This clonotype was seen many times. The chain is built from TRBV2 and TRBJ2-7, with D tentatively TRBD1 (6 bases). This CDR3 contains 13 residues. V was cut by 8 bases and J by 5 bases, with 16 bases left in between. Germline assignment: CDR1 SNHLY and CDR2 FYNNEI. This chain's CDR3 is CASQQTGFNEQYF. Written as DNA, the CDR3 is TGTGCCAGCCAACAGACAGGATTCAACGAGCAGTACTTC.

The V call is TRBV6-6, the J call TRBJ2-1; a weak D match, TRBD2 (5 bases). The CDR3 sequence is 15 residues long. Germline V CDR1 and CDR2: MNHNY, SVGAGI (reference sequence). The ends were cut back, 7 bases at V and 1 base at J, with 14 bases in the middle. In DNA form, the CDR3 reads TGTGCCAGCACCCAGGTCGGGAATTCCTACAATGAGCAGTTCTTC. Its translation: CASTQVGNSYNEQFF.

The chain joins TRBV20-1 to TRBJ2-1; 8 nucleotides align to TRBD2. With 7 bases clipped from V and 6 bases from J, the junction kept 5 bases outside the gene matches. The CDR3 is 12 amino acids. Germline loops: CDR1 DFQATT, CDR2 SNEGSKA (reference sequence). The CDR3 spells CSGGSGINEQFF. The CDR3 bases are TGCAGTGGGGGTAGCGGGATCAATGAGCAGTTCTTC.

This clonotype was observed a single time. The junction differs from germline at one of its ends, possibly a read error. The chain couples TRBV20-1 to TRBJ2-1, with D tentatively TRBD2 (6 bases). This CDR3 has 13 amino acids. From germline, CDR1 is DFQATT and CDR2 SNEGSKA (reference sequence). This CDR3 is CSALRLVGNERFF. The DNA for the CDR3 is TGCAGTGCTCTCCGACTAGTGGGCAATGAGCGGTTCTTC.

The V gene is TRBV7-2, the J gene TRBJ2-2, with D tentatively TRBD2 (7 bases). CDR3 length: 17 amino acids. The V gene lost 4 bases and the J gene lost 7 bases, with 22 bases spanning the gap. Germline CDR1 is SGHTA and CDR2 is FQGNSA. The CDR3 region has the DNA TGTGCCAGCAGCTCCGACGGGGGAGGGGGAGAGAGCGGGGAGCTGTTTTTT. Amino acid sequence: CASSSDGGGGESGELFF.